Shown below are 7 T cell receptor beta chains from a single sample sequenced in a study of beta chain features in type 1 diabetes. Reverse transcribing all isolated RNA meant expressed TCRB transcripts were sequenced. Profiled with immunoSEQ multiplex PCR; TCRdb holds only in-frame clones, not every one. Of some 100,000 clones detected, 40% appear once; the ten largest clones hold approximately 0.065%. The sequenced sample was stem cell memory CD4+ T cells from blood. The receptors were gathered from a woman aged 18-29 years in good health.

The chain combines TRBV5-8 with TRBJ1-1; the match to TRBD1 covers 9 bases. The ends lost 5 bases at V and 12 bases at J; junction bases unmatched: 8. Germline V gene data show CDR1 as SGHTS and CDR2 as YDEGEE. The CDR3 totals 12 residues. The CDR3 coding sequence is TGTGCCAGCAGTTTCGACAGGGGGTTACCTTTCTTT. Encoded protein: CASSFDRGLPFF.

This clone was detected a few times. The chain is built from TRBV28 and TRBJ1-2, with a weak D call TRBD1 (6 bases). CDR1 is MDHEN, CDR2 SYDVKM, per germline. The V end was cut by 6 bases, the J end by 5 bases, with 10 bases between. CDR3 length: 12 residues. The DNA for the CDR3 is TGTGCCAGCAGGAGGACAGCTTATGGCTACACCTTC. Residues: CASRRTAYGYTF.

The CDR3 reads CASSPGLASYEQYF. The CDR3 DNA follows: TGTGCCAGCAGCCCGGGACTAGCGAGCTACGAGCAGTACTTC. The V gene is TRBV7-2, the J gene TRBJ2-7; 10 nucleotides match TRBD2. CDR3 length equals 14 residues. Trimming took 5 bases from V and 3 from J; bases not matched to a gene: 4. CDR1 and CDR2 (germline): SGHTA, FQGNSA.

This clone occurred a few times. V is TRBV7-9 and J is TRBJ2-5, with 8 nucleotides matching TRBD1. The CDR3 spans 15 residues. Germline V lookup: CDR1 SEHNR, CDR2 FQNEAQ (reference sequence). The junction had 7 bases not matched to a gene; V was cut back by 3 bases and J by 4 bases. The CDR3: CASSLSQGAGETQYF. CDR3 nucleotide sequence: TGTGCCAGCAGCTTGAGCCAGGGGGCCGGAGAGACCCAGTACTTC.

The V and J genes are TRBV20-1 and TRBJ1-2, with a tentative D call TRBD1 (6 bases). V lost 3 bases and J 6 bases, leaving 8 bases between the germline ends. Germline loops: CDR1 DFQATT, CDR2 SNEGSKA (reference sequence). The CDR3 loop spans 11 amino acids. CDR3 sequence reads: CSARQGNGYTF. In nucleotides, the CDR3 is TGCAGTGCTAGGCAGGGGAATGGCTACACCTTC.

This chain links TRBV7-9 with TRBJ2-1; D not resolved. CDR3 size: 16 residues. The V end was cut by 3 bases, the J end by 0 bases, with 12 bases between. The germline V gene encodes CDR1 SEHNR and CDR2 FQNEAQ (reference sequence). CDR3 DNA: TGTGCCAGCAGCTTGAGCCACAGATACTCCTACAATGAGCAGTTCTTC. Protein: CASSLSHRYSYNEQFF.

This chain links TRBV27 with TRBJ1-2; 10 positions match TRBD1. CDR3 length equals 15 residues. Trimming removed 2 bases from V and 2 bases from J; junction bases left unmatched: 2. The V gene's germline CDR1 is MNHEY and CDR2 SMNVEV (reference sequence). The CDR3 bases are TGTGCCAGCAGTTTAAGGGACAGGGGCAACTATGGCTACACCTTC. It yields the protein CASSLRDRGNYGYTF.